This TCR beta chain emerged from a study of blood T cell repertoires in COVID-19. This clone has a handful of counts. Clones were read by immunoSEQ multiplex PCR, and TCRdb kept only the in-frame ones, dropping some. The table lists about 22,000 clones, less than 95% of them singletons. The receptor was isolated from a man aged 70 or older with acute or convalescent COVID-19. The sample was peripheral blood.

CDR3 sequence (DNA): TGTGCCAGCAGCCTAGGACAGGGGGCCGGAAAACTGTTTTTT. Protein product: CASSLGQGAGKLFF. The chain combines TRBV5-5 with TRBJ1-4, with TRBD1 identical over 11 bases. CDR3 size: 14 residues. Germline values: CDR1 SGHKS, CDR2 YYEKEE (reference sequence). V was clipped by 4 bases and J by 10 bases; unmatched bases: 6.